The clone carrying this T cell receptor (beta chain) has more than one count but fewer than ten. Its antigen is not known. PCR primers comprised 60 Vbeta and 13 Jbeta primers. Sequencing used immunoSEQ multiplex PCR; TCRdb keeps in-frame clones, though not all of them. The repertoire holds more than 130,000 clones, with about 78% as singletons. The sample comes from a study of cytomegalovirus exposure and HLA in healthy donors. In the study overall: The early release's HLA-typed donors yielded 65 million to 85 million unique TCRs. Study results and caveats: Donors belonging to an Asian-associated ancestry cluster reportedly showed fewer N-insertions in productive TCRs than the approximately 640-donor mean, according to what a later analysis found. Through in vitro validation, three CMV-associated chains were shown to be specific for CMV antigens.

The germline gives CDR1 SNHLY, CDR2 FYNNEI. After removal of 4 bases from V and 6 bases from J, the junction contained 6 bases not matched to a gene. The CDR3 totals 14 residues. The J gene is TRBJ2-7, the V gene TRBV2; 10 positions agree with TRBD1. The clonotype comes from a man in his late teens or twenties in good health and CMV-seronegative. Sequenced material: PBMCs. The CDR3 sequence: CASSGGDRGVEQYF. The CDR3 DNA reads TGTGCCAGCAGTGGTGGGGACAGGGGTGTCGAGCAGTACTTC.